The present T cell receptor beta chain was sequenced within a study of breast tumors, draining lymph nodes, adjacent tissues. The study, taken as a whole, reports: Tumor repertoires ranked between lymph nodes and nontumor tissue in diversity, with V and J gene preferences. The lymph node origin of tumor T cells was framed as consistent with a hypothesis, not demonstrated.

This clonotype has a count of ten or more. Its antigen is still unknown. TCRdb re-derived calls from the multiplex PCR reads in MiXCR, one entry per CDR3 protein. The sample has about 140,000 distinct CDR3 sequences, about 33% seen once. Breast cancer patients provided tissue from their axillary draining lymph nodes. The CDR3 loop spans 14 amino acids. V lost 2 bases and J 0 bases, leaving 6 bases between the germline ends. CDR1 SGDLS and CDR2 YYNGEE come from the germline V gene. The TCR sequence derives from a female donor with breast cancer. Some clones in this sample may be carry-over from other donors' samples. The sample taken for sequencing was axillary lymph node tissue. This chain connects TRBV9 to TRBJ1-3; D ambiguous. The CDR3 nucleotides are TGTGCCAGCAGCGTGCTAAGCTCTGGAAACACCATATATTTT. This codes for CASSVLSSGNTIYF.